This T cell receptor beta chain was identified in a study of T cells expressing NK-cell markers. Study-wide points: As a fraction of CD8+ T cells, dominant NKG2C+ clonotypes reached roughly 1.0-7.5% in six donors. Dominance of the CD3+CD56-NKG2C+ fraction by these clonotypes also held in several donors.

The CDR3 covers 14 residues. CDR1 is LNHNV and CDR2 is YYDKDF in the germline V gene (reference sequence). For this clonotype: What it binds is unknown.

TCRdb reprocessed the 5' RACE reads; each CDR3 protein has one entry and no DNA is given. This sample contains about 180,000 distinct CDR3 sequences. The gene calls are TRBV15 and TRBJ2-5; TCRdb picks TRBD1, but there is no DNA to check that call. Sequenced input: blood T cells: a sorted CD56 or NKG2C T cell subset, CD4+ or CD8+ T cells, or bulk PBMC T cells (not recorded which). The clonotype comes from a man aged 18 to 69 in good health. The chain's CDR3 is CATSRRRDRGRLYF.